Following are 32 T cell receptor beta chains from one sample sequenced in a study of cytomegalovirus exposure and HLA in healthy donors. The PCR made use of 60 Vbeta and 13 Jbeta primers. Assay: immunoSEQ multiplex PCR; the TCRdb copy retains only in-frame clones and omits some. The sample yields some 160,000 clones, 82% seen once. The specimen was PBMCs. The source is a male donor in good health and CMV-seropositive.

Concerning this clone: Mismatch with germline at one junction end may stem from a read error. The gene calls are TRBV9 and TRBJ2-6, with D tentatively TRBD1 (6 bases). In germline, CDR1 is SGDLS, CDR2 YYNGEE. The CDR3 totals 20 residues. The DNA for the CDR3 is TGTGCCAGCAGCGTAACCCCTGACAGGCCCAATCACTCTGGGGCCAACGGCCTGACTTTC. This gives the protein CASSVTPDRPNHSGANGLTF. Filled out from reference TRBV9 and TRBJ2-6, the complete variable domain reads DSGVTQTPKHLITATGQRVTLRCSPRSGDLSVYWYQQSLDQGLQFLIQYYNGEERAKGNILERFSAQQFPDLHSELNLSSLELGDSALYFCASSVTPDRPNHSGANGLTFGAGSRLTVL.

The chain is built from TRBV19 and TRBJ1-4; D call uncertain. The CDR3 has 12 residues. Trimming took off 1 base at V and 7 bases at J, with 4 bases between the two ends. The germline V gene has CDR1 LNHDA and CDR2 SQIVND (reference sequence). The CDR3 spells CASSIGGEKLFF. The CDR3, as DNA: TGTGCCAGTAGTATAGGAGGTGAAAAACTGTTTTTT.

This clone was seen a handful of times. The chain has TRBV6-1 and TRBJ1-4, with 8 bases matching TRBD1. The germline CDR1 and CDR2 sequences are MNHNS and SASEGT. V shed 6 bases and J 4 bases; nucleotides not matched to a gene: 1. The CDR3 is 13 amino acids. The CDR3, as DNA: TGTGCCAGCAGGACAGGGGATAATGAAAAACTGTTTTTT. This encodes CASRTGDNEKLFF.

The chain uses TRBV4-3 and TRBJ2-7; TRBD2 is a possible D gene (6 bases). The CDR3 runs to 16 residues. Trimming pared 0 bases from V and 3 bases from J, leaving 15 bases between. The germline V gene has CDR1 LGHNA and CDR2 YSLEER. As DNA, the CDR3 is TGCGCCAGCAGCCAAGAACGTAGCGGAGTGGGCTACGAGCAGTACTTC. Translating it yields CASSQERSGVGYEQYF.

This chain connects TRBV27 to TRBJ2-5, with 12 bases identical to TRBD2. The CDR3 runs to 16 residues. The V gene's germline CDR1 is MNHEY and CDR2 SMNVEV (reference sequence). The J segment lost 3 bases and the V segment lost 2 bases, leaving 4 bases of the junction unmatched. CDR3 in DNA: TGTGCCAGCAGTTTACGGCTAGCGGGAGGGGAAGAGACCCAGTACTTC. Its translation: CASSLRLAGGEETQYF.

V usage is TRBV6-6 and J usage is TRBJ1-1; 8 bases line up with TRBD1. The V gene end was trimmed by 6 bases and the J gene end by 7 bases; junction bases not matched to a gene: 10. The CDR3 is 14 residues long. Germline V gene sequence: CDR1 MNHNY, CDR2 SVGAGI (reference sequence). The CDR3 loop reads CASSTRDRTVEAFF. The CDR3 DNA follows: TGTGCCAGCAGCACTCGGGACAGGACGGTTGAAGCTTTCTTT.

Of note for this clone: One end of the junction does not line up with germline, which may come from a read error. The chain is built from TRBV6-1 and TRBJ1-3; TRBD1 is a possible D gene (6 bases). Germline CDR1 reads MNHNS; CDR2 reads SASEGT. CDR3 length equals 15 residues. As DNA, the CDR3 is TGTGCCGGCAGGAGCATACAGGGTGATGGAAACACCATATATTTT. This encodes CAGRSIQGDGNTIYF.

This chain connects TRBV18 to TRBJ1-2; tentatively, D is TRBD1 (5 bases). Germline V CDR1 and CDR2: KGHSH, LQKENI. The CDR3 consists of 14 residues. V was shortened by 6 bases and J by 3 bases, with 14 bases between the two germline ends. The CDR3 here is CASSPAREDYGYTF. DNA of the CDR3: TGTGCCAGCTCGCCCGCCAGGGAAGACTATGGCTACACCTTC.

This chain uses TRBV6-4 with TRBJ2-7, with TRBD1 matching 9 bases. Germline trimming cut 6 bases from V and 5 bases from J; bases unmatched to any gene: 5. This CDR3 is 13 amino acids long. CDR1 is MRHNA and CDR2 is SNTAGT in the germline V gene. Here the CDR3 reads CASSRTGENEQYF. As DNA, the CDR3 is TGTGCCAGCAGCAGGACAGGGGAGAACGAGCAGTACTTC.

CDR3 DNA: TGCGCCAGCAGCTTGGCCATAGGGGCTGGAAACACCATATATTTT. This sequence encodes CASSLAIGAGNTIYF. V and J are TRBV5-1 and TRBJ1-3, with D possibly TRBD1 on 5 matching bases. The CDR3 loop spans 15 amino acids. V was trimmed by 0 bases and J by 2 bases, leaving 9 bases between them. Germline V gives CDR1 SGHRS, CDR2 YFSETQ.

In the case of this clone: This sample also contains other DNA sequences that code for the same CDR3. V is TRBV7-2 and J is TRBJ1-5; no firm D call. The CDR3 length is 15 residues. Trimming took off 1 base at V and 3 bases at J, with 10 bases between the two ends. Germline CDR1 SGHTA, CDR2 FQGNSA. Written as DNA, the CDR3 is TGTGCCAGCAGCTTAGGAGGAGGATCCAATCAGCCCCAGCATTTT. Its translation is CASSLGGGSNQPQHF. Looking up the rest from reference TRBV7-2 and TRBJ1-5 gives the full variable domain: GAGVSQSPSNKVTEKGKDVELRCDPISGHTALYWYRQSLGQGLEFLIYFQGNSAPDKSGLPSDRFSAERTGGSVSTLTIQRTQQEDSAVYLCASSLGGGSNQPQHFGDGTRLSIL.

CDR3 loop: CASSFFGGIPYEQYF. In nucleotides, the CDR3 is TGTGCCAGCAGCTTTTTCGGCGGGATCCCCTACGAGCAGTACTTC. The chain uses TRBV5-4 and TRBJ2-7; the D gene is possibly TRBD2 (6 bases). Trimming removed 2 bases at V and 2 bases at J, with 14 bases between. Germline V lookup: CDR1 SGHNT, CDR2 YYREEE (reference sequence). The CDR3 spans 15 residues.

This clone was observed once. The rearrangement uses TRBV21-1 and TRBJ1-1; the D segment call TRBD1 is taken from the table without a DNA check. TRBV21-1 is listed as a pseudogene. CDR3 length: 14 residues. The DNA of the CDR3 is TGTGCCAGCAGCGTACCGACAGGGGACACTGAAGCTTTCTTT. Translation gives CASSVPTGDTEAFF.

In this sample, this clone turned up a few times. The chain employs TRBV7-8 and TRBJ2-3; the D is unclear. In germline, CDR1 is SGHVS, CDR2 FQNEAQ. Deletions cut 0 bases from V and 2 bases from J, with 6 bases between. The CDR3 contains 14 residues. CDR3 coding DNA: TGTGCCAGCAGCTTAGCGGCTCTCACAGATACGCAGTATTTT. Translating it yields CASSLAALTDTQYF. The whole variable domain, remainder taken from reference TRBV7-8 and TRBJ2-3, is GAGVSQSPRYKVAKRGQDVALRCDPISGHVSLFWYQQALGQGPEFLTYFQNEAQLDKSGLPSDRFFAERPEGSVSTLKIQRTQQEDSAVYLCASSLAALTDTQYFGPGTRLTVL.

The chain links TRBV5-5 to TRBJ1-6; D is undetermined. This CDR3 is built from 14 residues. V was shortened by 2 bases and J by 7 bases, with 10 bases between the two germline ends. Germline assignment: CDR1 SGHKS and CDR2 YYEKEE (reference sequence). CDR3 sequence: CASSFGALNSPLHF. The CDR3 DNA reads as TGTGCCAGCAGCTTCGGAGCGCTCAATTCACCCCTCCACTTT.

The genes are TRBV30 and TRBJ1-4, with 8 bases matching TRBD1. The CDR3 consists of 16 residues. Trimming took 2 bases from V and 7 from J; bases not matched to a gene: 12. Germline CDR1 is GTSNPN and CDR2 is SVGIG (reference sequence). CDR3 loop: CAWSLARTGRGEKLFF. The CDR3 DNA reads TGTGCCTGGAGTCTAGCCCGGACAGGGAGGGGTGAAAAACTGTTTTTT.

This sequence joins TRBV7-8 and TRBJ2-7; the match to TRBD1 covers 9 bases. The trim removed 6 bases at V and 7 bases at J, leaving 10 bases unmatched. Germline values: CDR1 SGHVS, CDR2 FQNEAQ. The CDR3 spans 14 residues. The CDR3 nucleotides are TGTGCCAGCAGATCCCGGGACAGGGCTAGGGAGCAGTACTTC. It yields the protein CASRSRDRAREQYF.

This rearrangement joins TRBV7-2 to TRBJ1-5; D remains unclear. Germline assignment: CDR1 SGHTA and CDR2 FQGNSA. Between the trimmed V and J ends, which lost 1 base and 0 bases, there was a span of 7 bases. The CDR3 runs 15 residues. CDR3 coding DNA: TGTGCCAGCAGCTTAGGCAGATATAGCAATCAGCCCCAGCATTTT. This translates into CASSLGRYSNQPQHF. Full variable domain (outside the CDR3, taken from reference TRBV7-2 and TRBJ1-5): GAGVSQSPSNKVTEKGKDVELRCDPISGHTALYWYRQSLGQGLEFLIYFQGNSAPDKSGLPSDRFSAERTGGSVSTLTIQRTQQEDSAVYLCASSLGRYSNQPQHFGDGTRLSIL.

The CDR3 reads CASSPSGGDSYNEQFF. The CDR3 DNA sequence: TGTGCCAGTAGTCCCAGCGGGGGTGACTCCTACAATGAGCAGTTCTTC. The V and J genes are TRBV19 and TRBJ2-1, with 8 nucleotides matching TRBD2. This CDR3 contains 16 residues. Germline V gene sequence: CDR1 LNHDA, CDR2 SQIVND (reference sequence). Trimming removed 5 bases from V and 0 bases from J; junction bases left unmatched: 6.

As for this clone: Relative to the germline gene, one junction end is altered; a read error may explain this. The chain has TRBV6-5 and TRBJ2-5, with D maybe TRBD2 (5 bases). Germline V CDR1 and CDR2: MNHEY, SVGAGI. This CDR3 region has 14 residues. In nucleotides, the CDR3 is TGTGCCAGCAGTTACGACGGGAATCCGCAGGCAGTGGACTTC. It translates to CASSYDGNPQAVDF.

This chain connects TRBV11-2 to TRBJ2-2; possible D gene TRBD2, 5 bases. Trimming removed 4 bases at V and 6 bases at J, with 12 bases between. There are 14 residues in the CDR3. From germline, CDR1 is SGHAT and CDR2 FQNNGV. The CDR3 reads CASSSTRSAGELFF. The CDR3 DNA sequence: TGTGCCAGCAGCTCTACTAGGAGCGCCGGGGAGCTGTTTTTT.

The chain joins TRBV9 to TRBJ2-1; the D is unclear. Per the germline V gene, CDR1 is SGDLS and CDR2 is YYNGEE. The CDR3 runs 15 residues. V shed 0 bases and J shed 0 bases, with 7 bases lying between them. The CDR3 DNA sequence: TGTGCCAGCAGCGTAGGAGCGAGCTCCTACAATGAGCAGTTCTTC. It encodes CASSVGASSYNEQFF.

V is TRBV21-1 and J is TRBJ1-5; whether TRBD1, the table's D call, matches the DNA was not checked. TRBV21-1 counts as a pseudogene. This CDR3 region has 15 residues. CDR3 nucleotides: TGTGCCAGCAACCAGGGGGCTTGGGGCAATCAGCCCCAGCATTTT. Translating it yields CASNQGAWGNQPQHF.

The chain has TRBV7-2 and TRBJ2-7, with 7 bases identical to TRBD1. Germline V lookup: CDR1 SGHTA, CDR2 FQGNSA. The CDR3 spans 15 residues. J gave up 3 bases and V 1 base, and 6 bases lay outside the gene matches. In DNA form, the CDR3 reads TGTGCCAGCAGCTTAGATTCAACAGGGGTCTACGAGCAGTACTTC. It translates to CASSLDSTGVYEQYF.

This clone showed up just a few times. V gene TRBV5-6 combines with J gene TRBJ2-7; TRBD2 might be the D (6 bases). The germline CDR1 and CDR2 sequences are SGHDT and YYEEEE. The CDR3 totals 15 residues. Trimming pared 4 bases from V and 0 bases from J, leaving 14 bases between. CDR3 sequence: CASSAERVRSYEQYF. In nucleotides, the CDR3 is TGTGCCAGCAGCGCGGAGCGGGTCCGCTCCTACGAGCAGTACTTC.

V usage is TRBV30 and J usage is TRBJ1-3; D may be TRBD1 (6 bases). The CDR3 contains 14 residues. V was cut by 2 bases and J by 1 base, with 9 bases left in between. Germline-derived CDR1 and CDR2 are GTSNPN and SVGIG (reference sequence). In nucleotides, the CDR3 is TGTGCCTGGAGTTTAGGACAGTCTGGAAACACCATATATTTT. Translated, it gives CAWSLGQSGNTIYF. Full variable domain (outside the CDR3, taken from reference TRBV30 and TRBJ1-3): SQTIHQWPATLVQPVGSPLSLECTVEGTSNPNLYWYRQAAGRGLQLLFYSVGIGQISSEVPQNLSASRPQDRQFILSSKKLLLSDSGFYLCAWSLGQSGNTIYFGEGSWLTVV.

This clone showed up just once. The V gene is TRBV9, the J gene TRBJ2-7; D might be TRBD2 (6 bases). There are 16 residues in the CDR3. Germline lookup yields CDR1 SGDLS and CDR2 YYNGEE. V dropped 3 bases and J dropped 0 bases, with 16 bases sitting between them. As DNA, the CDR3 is TGTGCCAGCAGCGGTGATCCGGCGGGGTTCTCCTACGAGCAGTACTTC. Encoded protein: CASSGDPAGFSYEQYF.

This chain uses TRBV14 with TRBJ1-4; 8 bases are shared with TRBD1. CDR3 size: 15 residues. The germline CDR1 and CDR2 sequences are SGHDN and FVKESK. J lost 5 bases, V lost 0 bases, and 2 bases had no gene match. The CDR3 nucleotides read TGTGCCAGCAGCCAAGAGGGGACAGGCAATGAAAAACTGTTTTTT. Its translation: CASSQEGTGNEKLFF.

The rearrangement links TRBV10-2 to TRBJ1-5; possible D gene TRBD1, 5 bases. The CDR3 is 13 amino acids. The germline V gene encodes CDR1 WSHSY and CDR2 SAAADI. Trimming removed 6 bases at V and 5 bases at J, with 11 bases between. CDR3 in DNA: TGCGCCAGCAGCGCAGGGTTATATCAGCCCCAGCATTTT. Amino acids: CASSAGLYQPQHF.

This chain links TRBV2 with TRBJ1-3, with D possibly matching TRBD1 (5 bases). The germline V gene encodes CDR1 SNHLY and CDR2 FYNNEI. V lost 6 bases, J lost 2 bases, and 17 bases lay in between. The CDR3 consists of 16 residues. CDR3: CASSRDSGRPGNTIYF. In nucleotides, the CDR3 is TGTGCCAGCAGCAGGGACTCCGGGAGGCCTGGAAACACCATATATTTT.

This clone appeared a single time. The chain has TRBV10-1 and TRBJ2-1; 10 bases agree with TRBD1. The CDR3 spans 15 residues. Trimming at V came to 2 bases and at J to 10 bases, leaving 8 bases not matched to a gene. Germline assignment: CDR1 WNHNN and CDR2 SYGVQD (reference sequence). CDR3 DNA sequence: TGCGCCAGCAGTGAGCAGGGGACAGGGGAATCCGAGCAGTTCTTC. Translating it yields CASSEQGTGESEQFF.

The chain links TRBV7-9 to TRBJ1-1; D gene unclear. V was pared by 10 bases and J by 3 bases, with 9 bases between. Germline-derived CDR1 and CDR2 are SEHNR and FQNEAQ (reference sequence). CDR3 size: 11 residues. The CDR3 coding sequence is TGTGCCACCAAGCGGGACACTGAAGCTTTCTTT. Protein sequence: CATKRDTEAFF.